Detailed here is one T cell receptor beta chain. This sample is drawn from a study of blood T cell repertoires in COVID-19. Turning to the study itself: The analysed material was cDNA or gDNA that came from T cells, B-cell-depleted T cells, or PBMCs.

The table came from immunoSEQ multiplex PCR; TCRdb's copy has only in-frame clones and leaves some out. Of hundreds of thousands of clones in the sample, under 90% were seen once. Patients of the Seattle cohort, enrolled during active infection, were followed longitudinally. The CDR3 consists of 11 residues. Looked up from germline, CDR1 is SNHLY and CDR2 is FYNNEI. V lost 11 bases to trimming and J lost 10 bases, with 17 bases between them. Sequences were obtained from peripheral blood. The chain uses TRBV2 and TRBJ2-5; D possibly corresponds to TRBD2 (5 bases). The clonotype was recovered from a woman aged 25 to 39 with COVID-19, enrolled during active disease. CDR3 residues: CAFPGREGQYF. DNA of the CDR3: TGTGCCTTTCCCGGGCGCGAGGGCCAGTACTTC.